A selection of T cell receptor beta chains follows, all from one sample in a study of cytomegalovirus exposure and HLA in healthy donors. Method: immunoSEQ multiplex PCR; TCRdb's copy keeps in-frame clones and lacks some. The table lists about 120,000 clones, 89% of them singletons. Sequencing was done on a sample of PBMCs. The origin of the receptors is a woman in her late teens or twenties in good health and CMV-seronegative. Both conserved end residues are part of each CDR3. A D gene is named only where the DNA matches it firmly. Expanded clones are given a class, and other clones once, few, many or no size at all.

>TRBD1|TRBJ1-1|.|TRBV11-3
TGTGCCAGCCAGGGACAGGGGGCGACTGAAGCTTTCTTT
CASQGQGATEAFF
>.|TRBJ1-5|.|TRBV5-1
TGCGCCAGCAGCCCAACGGGGGGGGCCAATCAGCCCCAGCATTTT
CASSPTGGANQPQHF
>.|TRBJ2-7|.|TRBV4-2
TGTGCCAGCAGCCAGTCCCTTAGCTCCTACGAGCAGTACTTC
CASSQSLSSYEQYF
>.|TRBJ1-1|once|TRBV10-3
TGTGCCATCAGTGAGTTGGCTGCGAACACTGAAGCTTTCTTT
CAISELAANTEAFF
>.|TRBJ2-5|.|TRBV19
TGTGCCAGTAGTATACAAGGGGCCGAGACCCAGTACTTC
CASSIQGAETQYF
>TRBD1|TRBJ1-2|.|TRBV6-1
TGTGCCAACAACAGGGGACCAGGGACTGGCTACACCTTC
CANNRGPGTGYTF
>.|TRBJ2-1|.|TRBV6-6
TGTGCCAGCAGTTACGGGTTAGGCGGTCCCAATGAGCAGTTCTTC
CASSYGLGGPNEQFF
>.|TRBJ2-7|.|TRBV4-1
TGCGCCAGCAGCCAAGACGGGTACGAGCAGTACTTC
CASSQDGYEQYF
>TRBD1|TRBJ1-4|.|TRBV7-8
TGTGCCAGCAGCTTAGCGGCAGGGACAGGGGCTGGAAAACTGTTTTTT
CASSLAAGTGAGKLFF
>.|TRBJ2-7|.|TRBV9
TGTGCCAGCAGCGGACCCGGACTTCAATACGAGCAGTACTTC
CASSGPGLQYEQYF
>TRBD2|TRBJ2-3|.|TRBV7-3
TGTGCCAGCAGCTTAACGATTTTAGCGGGGGCTACAGATACGCAGTATTTT
CASSLTILAGATDTQYF
>.|TRBJ1-5|few|TRBV6-1
TGTGCCAGCAGTGATGTTCGGGGAAACAATCAGCCCCAGCATTTT
CASSDVRGNNQPQHF
>.|TRBJ1-2|.|TRBV25-1
TGTGCCAGCAGTGAATGGCGTCAGGGAGGTAGGTATGGCTACACCTTC
CASSEWRQGGRYGYTF
>.|TRBJ1-3|.|TRBV13
TGTGCCTCAAAGGGGGGGCGCGGAAACACCATATATTTT
CASKGGRGNTIYF
>.|TRBJ1-4|.|TRBV5-1
TGCGCCAGCGGGGGGACGTATTCGACTAATGAAAAACTGTTTTTT
CASGGTYSTNEKLFF
>TRBD1|TRBJ1-6|.|TRBV11-2
TGTGCCAGCAGCAAGTGGACCGGGACAGGTGACTATAATTCACCCCTCCACTTT
CASSKWTGTGDYNSPLHF
>.|TRBJ2-7|.|TRBV6-6
TGTGCCAGCAGTTACCTCAGGGGTCCTAGCTCCTACGAGCAGTACTTC
CASSYLRGPSSYEQYF
>.|TRBJ2-5|.|TRBV6-1
TGTGCCAGCAGAGCCCTCGGACAGAAAGAGACCCAGTACTTC
CASRALGQKETQYF
>TRBD1|TRBJ1-2|.|TRBV14
TGTGCCAGCAGCCCAACAGTCAGGGGGCAGAGCTATGGCTACACCTTC
CASSPTVRGQSYGYTF
>TRBD1|TRBJ2-5|.|TRBV5-1
TGCGCCAGCAGATCCACACACAGGGGTAGGGGCCAAGAGACCCAGTACTTC
CASRSTHRGRGQETQYF
>.|TRBJ1-1|.|TRBV27
TGTGCCAGCAGTTTTTTCGGGAGGGGCGCCGCTGAAGCTTTCTTT
CASSFFGRGAAEAFF
>.|TRBJ2-7|.|TRBV7-9
TGTGCCAGCAGCTTAACGGGGACAAACAAATACGAGCAGTACTTC
CASSLTGTNKYEQYF
>.|TRBJ1-6|few|TRBV13
TGTGCCAGCAGCTTAGGCCTCGTTACACCCCTCCACTTT
CASSLGLVTPLHF
>.|TRBJ1-6|.|TRBV5-1
TGCGCCAGCAGCTTGGAGGACAAGGATGGTTCACCCCTCCACTTT
CASSLEDKDGSPLHF
>.|TRBJ2-3|.|TRBV5-1
TGCGCCAGCAGCGGTGGGACTGGACACACAGATACGCAGTATTTT
CASSGGTGHTDTQYF